This T cell receptor (beta chain) was identified in a study of blood T cell repertoires in COVID-19. This clone has just a few counts. Original processing notes: The assay estimated nucleated cells by amplifying reference gene primers. The method was immunoSEQ multiplex PCR; TCRdb's version includes in-frame clones alone and lacks a portion of them. The DNA gave D and trimming, while V, J and clone size come from that table. The sample consists of 150,000 to 200,000 clones, 80% to 90% of them appearing once. Input material: peripheral blood. This clonotype was obtained from a man between 60 and 70 years old with acute or convalescent COVID-19.

The CDR3 sequence: CASSFPGTGRNTEAFF. In nucleotides, the CDR3 is TGTGCCAGTAGCTTCCCCGGAACGGGGAGGAACACTGAAGCTTTCTTT. The rearrangement joins TRBV19 to TRBJ1-1; D gene ambiguous. Between the trimmed V and J ends, which lost 6 bases and 1 base, there was a span of 18 bases. Germline V gene data show CDR1 as LNHDA and CDR2 as SQIVND (reference sequence). The CDR3 loop spans 16 amino acids.